This record concerns one T cell receptor (beta chain) sequence. What it binds is not known. The data were taken from a study of cytomegalovirus exposure and HLA in healthy donors. Whole-study results and caveats: Researchers counted roughly 150 TCR beta chains as cytomegalovirus-associated. As a later analysis showed, several of the most significant clusters appeared to be linked to common viral pathogens. In an earlier analysis, productive rearrangement rates for most beta V segments clustered near 87% or 30%.

It was with 60 Vbeta and 13 Jbeta primers that the PCR ran. Method: immunoSEQ multiplex PCR; TCRdb's copy keeps in-frame clones and lacks some. The sample contains 120,000 or so clones, approximately 84% of which appear only once. Germline CDR1 and CDR2: SNHLY and FYNNEI. The CDR3 contains 12 residues. The V end was cut by 3 bases, the J end by 2 bases, with 5 bases between. The V and J genes are TRBV2 and TRBJ2-7; D not certain. This receptor was taken from a man aged 40-49 years in good health and CMV-seronegative. Sequencing input: PBMCs. The CDR3 loop reads CASSDRTYEQYF. For the CDR3, the DNA is TGTGCCAGCAGTGACAGGACCTACGAGCAGTACTTC.